The rows below give T cell receptor beta chains drawn from one sample of a study of PD-1 blockade in classical Hodgkin lymphoma. Method: immunoSEQ multiplex PCR; TCRdb's copy keeps in-frame clones and lacks some. The repertoire holds approximately 89,000 clones, approximately 80% seen once, with roughly an eighth in the top ten. The sample in question was peripheral blood mononuclear cells (PBMCs), obtained at baseline. These receptors all stem from a human donor with classical Hodgkin lymphoma. The CDR3 runs from the conserved cysteine through the conserved F or W. D genes are given only for firm matches. Not every row has a clone size; where given, it reads once, few, many or a size class.

CDR3 DNA: TGTGCCAGTAGTATTCGTCGGCTGGGATCCTACGAGCAGTACTTC
CDR3 protein: CASSIRRLGSYEQYF
V gene: TRBV19
D gene: -
clone size: -
J gene: TRBJ2-7

CDR3 DNA: TGTGCCAGCTCACCACTACCCGGGACAGGGATGCACGAGCAGTACTTC
CDR3 protein: CASSPLPGTGMHEQYF
V gene: TRBV18
D gene: TRBD1
clone size: -
J gene: TRBJ2-7

CDR3 DNA: TGTGCCAGTAGGGGACTAGCGGGAGGGTACAATGAGCAGTTCTTC
CDR3 protein: CASRGLAGGYNEQFF
V gene: TRBV19
D gene: TRBD2
clone size: -
J gene: TRBJ2-1

CDR3 DNA: TGTGCCAGCAGTCCAAACGGGAGATCCTACGAGCAGTACTTC
CDR3 protein: CASSPNGRSYEQYF
V gene: TRBV7-9
D gene: -
clone size: few
J gene: TRBJ2-7

CDR3 DNA: TGTGCCAGCTCACAACAGGGAAAGTACATTCAGTACTTC
CDR3 protein: CASSQQGKYIQYF
V gene: TRBV18
D gene: -
clone size: -
J gene: TRBJ2-4

CDR3 DNA: TGTGCCAGCAGCCCGGGACTAGCTGTGTACGAGCAGTACTTC
CDR3 protein: CASSPGLAVYEQYF
V gene: TRBV5-8
D gene: TRBD2
clone size: once
J gene: TRBJ2-7

CDR3 DNA: TGTGCCAGCAACCCTCAGACAGGTTGGAACACTGAAGCTTTCTTT
CDR3 protein: CASNPQTGWNTEAFF
V gene: TRBV28
D gene: -
clone size: few
J gene: TRBJ1-1

CDR3 DNA: TGTGCCAGCAGCTTGAATGCAGGGAACGAGCAGTACTTC
CDR3 protein: CASSLNAGNEQYF
V gene: TRBV5-4
D gene: -
clone size: -
J gene: TRBJ2-7

CDR3 DNA: TGTGCCACCAGCAGAGTCCTAGCTCCGGGGCAAGAGACCCAGTACTTC
CDR3 protein: CATSRVLAPGQETQYF
V gene: TRBV15
D gene: -
clone size: -
J gene: TRBJ2-5

CDR3 DNA: TGTGCCAGTAGTATAGGACAGGTCCCTGATCAGCCCCAGCATTTT
CDR3 protein: CASSIGQVPDQPQHF
V gene: TRBV19
D gene: -
clone size: -
J gene: TRBJ1-5

CDR3 DNA: TGTGCCAGCAGTCGACTAGAGCCAGGGGAGCAGTACTTC
CDR3 protein: CASSRLEPGEQYF
V gene: TRBV27
D gene: -
clone size: -
J gene: TRBJ2-7

CDR3 DNA: TGTGCCAGCACCCCCAGGAGACTAGCGGCTGGGAATGAGCAGTTCTTC
CDR3 protein: CASTPRRLAAGNEQFF
V gene: TRBV9
D gene: TRBD2
clone size: few
J gene: TRBJ2-1

CDR3 DNA: TGTGCCAGCAGGACCGGACTAGCGGGAGGGCCGAACGGGGAGCTGTTTTTT
CDR3 protein: CASRTGLAGGPNGELFF
V gene: TRBV21-1
D gene: -
clone size: -
J gene: TRBJ2-2

CDR3 DNA: TGTGCCAGCAGCCCAACAGGGGGCACCTCCTACAATGAGCAGTTCTTC
CDR3 protein: CASSPTGGTSYNEQFF
V gene: TRBV11-2
D gene: TRBD1
clone size: -
J gene: TRBJ2-1

CDR3 DNA: TGTGCCAGCAGTGACCAGGCCATCGAGCCCCAGCATTTT
CDR3 protein: CASSDQAIEPQHF
V gene: TRBV2
D gene: -
clone size: -
J gene: TRBJ1-5